This is a list of T cell receptor beta chains from one sample in a study of regulatory T cells in long-lasting Graves disease. MiXCR, applied by TCRdb to the multiplex PCR reads, yields one record per CDR3 protein. The sample gives roughly 450,000 distinct CDR3 sequences, about 20% of which show up once; roughly 26% is in the top ten. The sample in question was peripheral blood mononuclear cells (PBMCs), obtained when the disease was refractory, from a patient treated with antithyroid drugs. The source is a female donor with Graves disease. Each CDR3 is given with its conserved first and last residue. Fields, in order: J gene, D gene, V gene, clone size, CDR3 protein, CDR3 DNA. A D gene is named only where the DNA matches it firmly. Rows give clone size only sometimes, using once, few, many, or a class for an expanded clone.

TRBJ2-4,-,TRBV7-2,-,CASSFRRAGDIQYF,TGTGCCAGCAGCTTCCGCCGCGCCGGTGACATTCAGTACTTC
TRBJ2-7,-,TRBV4-1,-,CASSQGVASYEQYF,TGCGCCAGCAGCCAAGGGGTCGCCTCCTACGAGCAGTACTTC
TRBJ2-7,-,TRBV7-2,-,CASSLGLNYEQYF,TGTGCCAGCAGCTTAGGGCTAAACTACGAGCAGTACTTC
TRBJ2-5,-,TRBV6-1,many,CASSVSETQYF,TGTGCCAGCAGTGTTAGTGAGACCCAGTACTTC
TRBJ2-5,-,TRBV30,many,CAWSVSRVETQYF,TGTGCCTGGAGTGTAAGCAGGGTGGAGACCCAGTACTTC
TRBJ2-7,TRBD2,TRBV29-1,-,CSVDGLAGNYEQYF,TGCAGCGTTGATGGACTAGCGGGAAACTACGAGCAGTACTTC
TRBJ2-2,-,TRBV6-1,few,CASRQSGPKRTGELFF,TGTGCCAGCAGACAGTCCGGCCCCAAACGGACCGGGGAGCTGTTTTTT
TRBJ1-1,-,TRBV30,few,CAWETVMNTEAFF,TGTGCCTGGGAGACAGTTATGAACACTGAAGCTTTCTTT
TRBJ1-1,-,TRBV3-1,few,CASSQGGPTEAFF,TGTGCCAGCAGCCAAGGTGGTCCCACTGAAGCTTTCTTT
TRBJ2-2,TRBD2,TRBV7-8,-,CASSLVEGGSFYTGELFF,TGTGCCAGCAGCTTAGTAGAAGGCGGGAGCTTCTACACCGGGGAGCTGTTTTTT
TRBJ2-7,TRBD2,TRBV20-1,-,CSAREWTSGRASDYEQYF,TGCAGTGCTAGAGAGTGGACTAGCGGGAGGGCCAGTGACTACGAGCAGTACTTC
TRBJ2-7,TRBD2,TRBV4-1,few,CASSQGPTSGTYEQYF,TGCGCCAGCAGCCAAGGTCCGACTAGCGGTACCTACGAGCAGTACTTC
TRBJ1-1,-,TRBV18,-,CASSPKTGPNTEAFF,TGTGCCAGCTCACCAAAAACAGGACCGAACACTGAAGCTTTCTTT
TRBJ2-7,-,TRBV29-1,-,CSVVGPGRYYEQYF,TGCAGCGTTGTAGGGCCAGGGAGATACTACGAGCAGTACTTC
TRBJ2-2,-,TRBV11-1,-,CASSFYTWDTGELFF,TGTGCCAGCAGCTTTTATACATGGGACACCGGGGAGCTGTTTTTT
TRBJ1-4,-,TRBV12-3/TRBV12-4,many,CASSSIGQTSITNEKLFF,TGTGCCAGCAGTTCCATCGGACAGACTAGCATTACGAATGAAAAACTGTTTTTT
TRBJ2-7,-,TRBV27,-,CASSSSPYEQYF,TGCGCCAGCAGTTCCAGTCCGTACGAGCAGTACTTC
TRBJ1-1,-,TRBV27,-,CASRLRAGVNTEAFF,TGTGCCAGCCGCCTCAGGGCAGGGGTGAACACTGAAGCTTTCTTT
TRBJ2-7,-,TRBV27,few,CARPPGYEQYF,TGTGCCCGCCCACCAGGCTACGAGCAGTACTTC
TRBJ2-7,TRBD1,TRBV5-1,-,CASSSRTGPSYEQYF,TGCGCCAGCAGCTCAAGGACAGGGCCCTCCTACGAGCAGTACTTC
TRBJ2-4,-,TRBV5-8,few,CASSSTYRRGYF,TGTGCCAGCAGCTCCACTTACCGCCGCGGGTACTTC
TRBJ1-1,-,TRBV6-4,-,CASNNGGGTEAFF,TGTGCCAGCAATAACGGGGGGGGAACCGAAGCTTTCTTT
TRBJ2-5,-,TRBV29-1,-,CSVERGGGSETQYF,TGCAGCGTTGAAAGAGGGGGTGGGTCGGAGACCCAGTACTTC
TRBJ2-7,TRBD2,TRBV20-1,many,CSATTEAGGSYEQYF,TGCAGTGCCACCACTGAAGCGGGAGGGTCCTACGAGCAGTACTTC
TRBJ2-1,-,TRBV7-9,few,CASSSGGNNEQFF,TGTGCCAGTTCATCTGGCGGGAACAATGAGCAGTTCTTC
TRBJ2-7,-,TRBV2,many,CASSASGGTYEQYF,TGTGCCAGCAGTGCATCGGGCGGGACCTACGAGCAGTACTTC
TRBJ2-2,-,TRBV7-2,few,CASSPTRSMNTGELFF,TGTGCCAGCAGCCCCACGAGGAGTATGAACACCGGGGAGCTGTTTTTT
TRBJ2-7,TRBD1,TRBV7-2,few,CASSLALTGIEQYF,TGTGCCAGCAGCTTAGCCCTGACAGGGATCGAGCAGTACTTC
TRBJ1-1,TRBD1,TRBV5-5,-,CASSPGTAINTEAFF,TGTGCCAGCAGCCCGGGGACAGCCATTAACACTGAAGCTTTCTTT
TRBJ1-5,TRBD1,TRBV19,-,CASSKSAGGSNQPQHF,TGTGCCAGTAGTAAGTCGGCAGGGGGAAGCAATCAGCCCCAGCATTTT
TRBJ2-3,-,TRBV7-8,-,CASSLDLSKGTDTQYF,TGTGCCAGCAGCTTAGACCTCAGCAAGGGCACAGATACGCAGTATTTT
TRBJ2-7,-,TRBV5-5,-,CASSLDGVEQYF,TGTGCCAGCAGCTTGGACGGGGTCGAGCAGTACTTC
TRBJ1-4,-,TRBV11-2,-,CASSFDLNGVKLFF,TGTGCCAGCAGCTTTGACCTTAATGGAGTGAAACTGTTTTTT
TRBJ2-7,-,TRBV30,few,CAWSVVAAYEQYF,TGTGCCTGGAGTGTAGTAGCGGCCTACGAGCAGTACTTC
TRBJ2-5,-,TRBV6-1,-,CASSHLQGWETQYF,TGTGCCAGCAGTCACCTACAGGGATGGGAGACCCAGTACTTC
TRBJ1-1,-,TRBV6-2/TRBV6-3,few,CASSVTVNTEAFF,TGTGCCAGCAGTGTTACGGTGAACACTGAAGCTTTCTTT